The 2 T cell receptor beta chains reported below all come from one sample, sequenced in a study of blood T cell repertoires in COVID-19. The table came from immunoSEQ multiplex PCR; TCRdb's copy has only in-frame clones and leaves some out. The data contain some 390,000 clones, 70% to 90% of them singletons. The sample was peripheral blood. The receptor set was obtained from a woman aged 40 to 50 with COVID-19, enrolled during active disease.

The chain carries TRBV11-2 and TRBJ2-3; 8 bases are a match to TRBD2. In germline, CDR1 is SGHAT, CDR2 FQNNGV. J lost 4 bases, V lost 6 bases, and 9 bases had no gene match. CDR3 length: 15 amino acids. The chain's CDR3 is CASRIPGGPADTQYF. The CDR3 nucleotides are TGTGCCAGCAGAATACCGGGGGGGCCGGCAGATACGCAGTATTTT.

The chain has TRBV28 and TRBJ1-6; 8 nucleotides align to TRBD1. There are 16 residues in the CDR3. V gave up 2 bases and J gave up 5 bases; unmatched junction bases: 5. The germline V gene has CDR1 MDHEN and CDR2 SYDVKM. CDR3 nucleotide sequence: TGTGCCAGCAGTTTACTCCCGGGACAGGATAATTCACCCCTCCACTTT. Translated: CASSLLPGQDNSPLHF. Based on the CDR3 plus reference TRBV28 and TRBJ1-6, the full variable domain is DVKVTQSSRYLVKRTGEKVFLECVQDMDHENMFWYRQDPGLGLRLIYFSYDVKMKEKGDIPEGYSVSREKKERFSLILESASTNQTSMYLCASSLLPGQDNSPLHFGNGTRLTVT.